The 26 T cell receptor beta chains in this list originate from one sample, sequenced in a study of blood T cell repertoires in COVID-19. Some clones are missing from TCRdb's copy, which holds only in-frame ones; the method was immunoSEQ multiplex PCR. The data contain about 210,000 clones, 81% of them seen just once; the ten biggest clones take up more than 8.5%. The sequenced sample consisted of PBMCs or T cells enriched from blood (not recorded which). These receptors all stem from a woman aged 45-60 years with acute COVID-19.

This chain connects TRBV7-8 to TRBJ2-5; D uncertain. The CDR3 has 12 amino acids. CDR1 SGHVS and CDR2 FQNEAQ come from the germline V gene. Trimming took 5 bases from V and 1 from J, leaving 5 bases between them. In DNA, the CDR3 is TGTGCCAGCAGCCGACTCCAAGAGACCCAGTACTTC. Encoded protein: CASSRLQETQYF. The variable domain in full, completed from reference TRBV7-8 and TRBJ2-5, reads GAGVSQSPRYKVAKRGQDVALRCDPISGHVSLFWYQQALGQGPEFLTYFQNEAQLDKSGLPSDRFFAERPEGSVSTLKIQRTQQEDSAVYLCASSRLQETQYFGPGTRLLVL.

This chain uses TRBV5-6 with TRBJ2-1, with 10 bases fitting TRBD2. The germline gives CDR1 SGHDT, CDR2 YYEEEE. The CDR3 runs 18 residues. V lost 4 bases, J lost 0 bases, and 10 bases stayed unmatched. CDR3 bases: TGTGCCAGCAGCCCCGGACTAGCGGCTAAAGTCTCCTACAATGAGCAGTTCTTC. Its translation: CASSPGLAAKVSYNEQFF.

V is TRBV5-1 and J is TRBJ1-5, with TRBD1 matching over 7 bases. V gave up 5 bases and J gave up 0 bases; unmatched junction bases: 5. Germline loops: CDR1 SGHRS, CDR2 YFSETQ. This CDR3 is 15 amino acids long. The CDR3 nucleotides are TGCGCCAGCAGTCTGGGACAGAATAGCAATCAGCCCCAGCATTTT. Protein sequence: CASSLGQNSNQPQHF. Based on the CDR3 plus reference TRBV5-1 and TRBJ1-5, the full variable domain is KAGVTQTPRYLIKTRGQQVTLSCSPISGHRSVSWYQQTPGQGLQFLFEYFSETQRNKGNFPGRFSGRQFSNSRSEMNVSTLELGDSALYLCASSLGQNSNQPQHFGDGTRLSIL.

This chain connects TRBV13 to TRBJ2-1; maybe TRBD2 (5 bases). The CDR3 is 15 amino acids. The V and J ends lost 4 bases and 9 bases respectively, with 19 bases between them. Germline V lookup: CDR1 PRHDT, CDR2 FYEKMQ (reference sequence). Written as DNA, the CDR3 is TGTGCCAGCAGCTCACCGGGGAGAAGGTTGGGTGAGCAGTTCTTC. Translation gives CASSSPGRRLGEQFF.

The rearrangement links TRBV6-5 to TRBJ1-5, with 7 bases matching TRBD1. Germline V gene lookup returns CDR1 MNHEY and CDR2 SVGAGI. The CDR3 sequence is 13 residues long. After removal of 5 bases from V and 4 bases from J, the junction contained 2 bases not matched to a gene. Here the CDR3 reads CASSTTGNQPQHF. DNA of the CDR3: TGTGCCAGCAGTACGACAGGGAATCAGCCCCAGCATTTT.

V gene TRBV10-3 combines with J gene TRBJ2-3, with a weak D call TRBD2 (5 bases). Germline CDR1 reads ENHRY; CDR2 reads SYGVKD. The CDR3 is made up of 15 amino acids. Trimming stripped 6 bases from V and 4 bases from J, with 17 bases between. The CDR3 region has the DNA TGTGCCATCAGAGCTGGACTGTCCTCTTCAGATACGCAGTATTTT. Protein sequence: CAIRAGLSSSDTQYF.

The rearrangement links TRBV2 to TRBJ1-3; D is possibly TRBD1 (5 bases). V lost 4 bases and J lost 0, with 16 bases in between. CDR1 and CDR2 (germline): SNHLY, FYNNEI. This CDR3 contains 17 residues. The chain's CDR3 is CASSGRQPSLSGNTIYF. CDR3 bases: TGTGCCAGCAGTGGGAGACAGCCATCCCTCTCTGGAAACACCATATATTTT.

This clone occurred a few times. V and J are TRBV4-1 and TRBJ2-3; 11 positions agree with TRBD2. After removal of 0 bases from V and 3 bases from J, the junction contained 5 bases not matched to a gene. This CDR3 region has 17 residues. The germline gives CDR1 MGHRA, CDR2 YSYEKL. CDR3 residues: CASSQEPLAGVTDTQYF. In DNA form, the CDR3 reads TGCGCCAGCAGCCAAGAACCACTAGCGGGAGTAACAGATACGCAGTATTTT.

The CDR3 DNA is TGTGCCAGCAGCCAAGAGGGGCCCCAGGGTAGTGGCTACACCTTC. Its protein product is CASSQEGPQGSGYTF. The V call is TRBV3-1 (or the pseudogene TRBV3-2), the J call TRBJ1-2; D may be TRBD1 (5 bases). This CDR3 comprises 15 residues. Germline-derived CDR1 and CDR2 are LGHDT and YNNKEL (reference sequence). The V end lost 0 bases, the J end lost 7 bases, and 15 bases lay between the germline ends.

The chain is built from TRBV4-3 and TRBJ2-5; 12 bases agree with TRBD2. Trimming cost V 1 base and J 5 bases; bases outside gene matches: 5. The CDR3 runs 16 residues. The germline V gene encodes CDR1 LGHNA and CDR2 YSLEER. In DNA form, the CDR3 reads TGCGCCAGCAGCCAAGGGAGCACTAGCGGGGGGGAGACCCAGTACTTC. This sequence encodes CASSQGSTSGGETQYF.

The chain links TRBV7-2 to TRBJ1-1; no firm D call. Germline CDR1 reads SGHTA; CDR2 reads FQGNSA. Trimming removed 0 bases from V and 1 base from J, with 12 bases in between. The CDR3 totals 16 residues. The CDR3 loop is CASSLALQIRNTEAFF. The CDR3 DNA sequence: TGTGCCAGCAGCTTAGCGCTCCAGATCAGGAACACTGAAGCTTTCTTT. Full variable domain (outside the CDR3, taken from reference TRBV7-2 and TRBJ1-1): GAGVSQSPSNKVTEKGKDVELRCDPISGHTALYWYRQSLGQGLEFLIYFQGNSAPDKSGLPSDRFSAERTGGSVSTLTIQRTQQEDSAVYLCASSLALQIRNTEAFFGQGTRLTVV.

The genes are TRBV6-5 and TRBJ1-1, with D uncertain. V was clipped by 5 bases and J by 2 bases, with 15 bases between them. This CDR3 spans 15 amino acids. CDR1 is MNHEY and CDR2 is SVGAGI in the germline V gene. The CDR3 DNA reads as TGTGCCAGCAGTCTCGGGCGGGCAGAAAACACTGAAGCTTTCTTT. Amino acid sequence: CASSLGRAENTEAFF.

J is TRBJ1-4 and V is TRBV7-9; D gene ambiguous. Trimming took 5 bases from V and 8 from J, leaving 12 bases between them. CDR3 length: 13 amino acids. Germline V gene lookup returns CDR1 SEHNR and CDR2 FQNEAQ (reference sequence). The CDR3 DNA is TGTGCCAGCAGCCTCTCGGGAAGCGAAAAACTGTTTTTT. The encoded protein is CASSLSGSEKLFF.

The V call is TRBV7-2, the J call TRBJ1-5; D is unclear. The CDR3 runs to 12 residues. V was trimmed by 4 bases and J by 4 bases, leaving 5 bases between them. Looked up from germline, CDR1 is SGHTA and CDR2 is FQGNSA. Written as DNA, the CDR3 is TGTGCCAGCAGCTCCCAAAATCAGCCCCAGCATTTT. Translation gives CASSSQNQPQHF.

V is TRBV2 and J is TRBJ2-7; TRBD2 might be the D (5 bases). Germline loops: CDR1 SNHLY, CDR2 FYNNEI. The CDR3 covers 13 residues. The V end lost 8 bases, the J end lost 0 bases, and 11 bases lay between the germline ends. The CDR3: CASVSGSSYEQYF. DNA for the CDR3: TGTGCCAGCGTTTCGGGGAGCTCCTACGAGCAGTACTTC. Full variable domain (missing parts from reference TRBV2 and TRBJ2-7): EPEVTQTPSHQVTQMGQEVILRCVPISNHLYFYWYRQILGQKVEFLVSFYNNEISEKSEIFDDQFSVERPDGSNFTLKIRSTKLEDSAMYFCASVSGSSYEQYFGPGTRLTVT.

The chain recombines TRBV28 with TRBJ1-2; TRBD1 agrees at 8 bases. After removal of 5 bases from V and 1 base from J, the junction contained 6 bases not matched to a gene. Germline CDR1 MDHEN, CDR2 SYDVKM. CDR3 length: 15 residues. The CDR3 is CASSPTGERNYGYTF. CDR3 DNA: TGTGCCAGCAGTCCGACAGGGGAACGTAACTATGGCTACACCTTC.

J is TRBJ2-1 and V is TRBV11-3; D is unclear. CDR1 SGHNT and CDR2 YENEEA come from the germline V gene. Between the trimmed V and J ends, which lost 1 base and 7 bases, there was a span of 11 bases. The CDR3 extends over 14 amino acids. In nucleotides, the CDR3 is TGTGCCAGCAGCTTAGTTCAGGTTGGTAATGAGCAGTTCTTC. It translates to CASSLVQVGNEQFF.

V gene TRBV28 combines with J gene TRBJ2-7, with 12 bases lining up with TRBD1. CDR3 length: 16 residues. Germline CDR1 reads MDHEN; CDR2 reads SYDVKM. The junction had 9 bases not matched to a gene; V was cut back by 5 bases and J by 4 bases. The CDR3 protein is CASSPGQGAFGYEQYF. The CDR3 nucleotides are TGTGCCAGCAGTCCGGGACAGGGGGCTTTTGGATACGAGCAGTACTTC.

Only a few counts were recorded for this clone. This chain links TRBV6-5 with TRBJ1-5, with 7 nucleotides matching TRBD1. The V gene's germline CDR1 is MNHEY and CDR2 SVGAGI. The V and J ends lost 7 bases and 4 bases, in that order; junction bases with no gene match: 10. The CDR3 is 15 residues long. DNA for the CDR3: TGTGCCAGCAATCGGGAGGGGGCTAGGAATCAGCCCCAGCATTTT. Translated: CASNREGARNQPQHF.

The genes are TRBV3-1 (or the pseudogene TRBV3-2) and TRBJ2-3; TRBD2 matches at 9 bases. The CDR3 runs to 19 residues. Germline values: CDR1 LGHDT, CDR2 YNNKEL (reference sequence). V lost 0 bases to trimming and J lost 4 bases; unmatched junction nucleotides: 14. Here the CDR3 reads CASSQDPRLAGVSADTQYF. Written as DNA, the CDR3 is TGTGCCAGCAGCCAAGATCCCCGGTTAGCGGGAGTATCTGCAGATACGCAGTATTTT.

The chain recombines TRBV2 with TRBJ2-6, with D perhaps TRBD1 (6 bases). Between the trimmed V and J ends, which lost 6 bases and 2 bases, there was a span of 11 bases. The CDR3 extends over 15 amino acids. Germline V lookup: CDR1 SNHLY, CDR2 FYNNEI. CDR3 nucleotide sequence: TGTGCCAGCAGATTACAGGGAACTGGGGCCAACGTCCTGACTTTC. Translating it yields CASRLQGTGANVLTF.

This sequence joins TRBV12-3 or TRBV12-4 and TRBJ2-3, with TRBD2 identical over 8 bases. The CDR3 loop spans 13 amino acids. Unmatched junction bases numbered 14, after V lost 7 bases and J lost 14 bases. Written as DNA, the CDR3 is TGTGCCAGCACCGAAAGAGGGGTAGCGGGAAGGTATTTT. It encodes CASTERGVAGRYF.

Of note for this clone: The sample carries other DNA sequences with the same CDR3. This chain links TRBV7-2 with TRBJ2-1, with 10 bases aligning to TRBD2. From germline, CDR1 is SGHTA and CDR2 FQGNSA. This CDR3 is 16 amino acids long. The junction had 2 bases not matched to a gene; V was cut back by 0 bases and J by 3 bases. The CDR3 region has the DNA TGTGCCAGCAGCTTAGCTTCTAGCGGGGGCTACAATGAGCAGTTCTTC. This translates into CASSLASSGGYNEQFF. Full variable domain (rest looked up from reference TRBV7-2 and TRBJ2-1): GAGVSQSPSNKVTEKGKDVELRCDPISGHTALYWYRQSLGQGLEFLIYFQGNSAPDKSGLPSDRFSAERTGGSVSTLTIQRTQQEDSAVYLCASSLASSGGYNEQFFGPGTRLTVL.

V gene TRBV4-1 combines with J gene TRBJ1-5; 9 bases align to TRBD1. This CDR3 comprises 18 residues. The germline gives CDR1 MGHRA, CDR2 YSYEKL. The V segment lost 4 bases and the J segment 1 base; nucleotides outside the gene matches: 11. The CDR3 spells CASSLLPGQGRSNQPQHF. CDR3 nucleotide sequence: TGCGCCAGCAGCCTGCTCCCGGGACAGGGTAGGAGCAATCAGCCCCAGCATTTT.

CDR3 nucleotides: TGTGCCAGCAGCGCCGGGGGGGCGCGTGCCGGAAACACCATATATTTT. It codes for CASSAGGARAGNTIYF. The V call is TRBV9, the J call TRBJ1-3; possibly TRBD1 for D (6 bases). The CDR3 consists of 16 residues. CDR1 SGDLS and CDR2 YYNGEE come from the germline V gene. V gave up 3 bases and J gave up 4 bases, with 17 bases separating them.

This chain joins TRBV13 and TRBJ2-3; no firm D call. Deletions cut 1 base from V and 4 bases from J, with 9 bases between. CDR3 length equals 14 residues. Germline lookup yields CDR1 PRHDT and CDR2 FYEKMQ (reference sequence). CDR3 amino acids: CASSLATLADTQYF. The DNA for the CDR3 is TGTGCCAGCAGCTTAGCTACTCTTGCAGATACGCAGTATTTT.